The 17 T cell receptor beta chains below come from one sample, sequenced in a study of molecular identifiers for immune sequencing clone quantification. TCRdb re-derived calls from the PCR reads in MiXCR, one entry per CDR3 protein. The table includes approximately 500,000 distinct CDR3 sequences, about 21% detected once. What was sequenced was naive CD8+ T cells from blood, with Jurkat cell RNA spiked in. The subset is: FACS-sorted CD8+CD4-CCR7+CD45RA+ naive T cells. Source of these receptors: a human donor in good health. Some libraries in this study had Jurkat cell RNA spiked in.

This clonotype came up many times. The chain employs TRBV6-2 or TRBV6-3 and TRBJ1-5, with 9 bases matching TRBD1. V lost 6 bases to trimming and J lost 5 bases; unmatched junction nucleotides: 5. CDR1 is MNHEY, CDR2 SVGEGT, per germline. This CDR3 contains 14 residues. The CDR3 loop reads CASRYTGGDQPQHF. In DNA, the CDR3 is TGTGCCAGCAGATATACAGGGGGCGATCAGCCCCAGCATTTT.

The CDR3 nucleotides are TGCAGCGTTGAGGGGACAGGGGGGATCTGGACTGAAGCTTTCTTT. It encodes CSVEGTGGIWTEAFF. This chain links TRBV29-1 with TRBJ1-1; TRBD1 aligns across 11 bases. The germline V gene encodes CDR1 SQVTM and CDR2 ANQGSEA. V lost 3 bases to trimming and J lost 5 bases; unmatched junction nucleotides: 8. The length of the CDR3 is 15 residues.

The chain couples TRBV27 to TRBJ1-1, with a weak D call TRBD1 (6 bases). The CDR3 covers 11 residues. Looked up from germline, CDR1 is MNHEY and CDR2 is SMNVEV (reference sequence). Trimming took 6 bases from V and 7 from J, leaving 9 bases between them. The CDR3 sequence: CASRGGHEAFF. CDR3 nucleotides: TGTGCCAGCAGGGGGGGGCATGAAGCTTTCTTT.

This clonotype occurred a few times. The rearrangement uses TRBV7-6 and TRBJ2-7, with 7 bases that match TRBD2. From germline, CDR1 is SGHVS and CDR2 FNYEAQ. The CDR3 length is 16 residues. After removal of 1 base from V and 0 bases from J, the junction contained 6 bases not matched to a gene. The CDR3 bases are TGTGCCAGCAGCTTAGACGGGAGGTCCCCCTCCTACGAGCAGTACTTC. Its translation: CASSLDGRSPSYEQYF.

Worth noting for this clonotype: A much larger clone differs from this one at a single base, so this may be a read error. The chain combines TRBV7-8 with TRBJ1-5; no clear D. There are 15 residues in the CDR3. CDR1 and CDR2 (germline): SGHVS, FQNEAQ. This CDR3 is CASSMNPGSNQPQRF. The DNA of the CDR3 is TGTGCCAGCAGCATGAATCCGGGATCTAATCAGCCCCAGCGTTTT.

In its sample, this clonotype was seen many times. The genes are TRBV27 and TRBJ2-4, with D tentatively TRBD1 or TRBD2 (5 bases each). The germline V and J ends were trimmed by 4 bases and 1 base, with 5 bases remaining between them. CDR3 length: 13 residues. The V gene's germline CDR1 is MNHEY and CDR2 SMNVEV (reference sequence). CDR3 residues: CASSWGAKNIQYF. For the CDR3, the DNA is TGTGCCAGCAGTTGGGGGGCCAAAAACATTCAGTACTTC.

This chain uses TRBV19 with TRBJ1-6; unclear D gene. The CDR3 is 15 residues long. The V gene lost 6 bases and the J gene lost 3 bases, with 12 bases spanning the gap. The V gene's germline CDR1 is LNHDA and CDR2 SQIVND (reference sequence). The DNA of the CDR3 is TGTGCCAGTAGACCACTGAACTTCTATAATTCACCCCTCCACTTT. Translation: CASRPLNFYNSPLHF.

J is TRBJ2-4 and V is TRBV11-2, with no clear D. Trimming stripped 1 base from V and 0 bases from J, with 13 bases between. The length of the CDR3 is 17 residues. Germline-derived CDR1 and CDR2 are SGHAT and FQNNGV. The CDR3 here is CASSLVRSPLAKNIQYF. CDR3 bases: TGTGCCAGCAGCTTAGTGCGGAGCCCTCTAGCCAAAAACATTCAGTACTTC.

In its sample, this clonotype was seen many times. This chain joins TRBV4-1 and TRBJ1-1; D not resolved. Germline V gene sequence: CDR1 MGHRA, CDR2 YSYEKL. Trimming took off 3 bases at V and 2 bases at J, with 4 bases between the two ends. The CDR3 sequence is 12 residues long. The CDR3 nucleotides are TGCGCCAGCAGCCACGAAAACACTGAAGCTTTCTTT. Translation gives CASSHENTEAFF.

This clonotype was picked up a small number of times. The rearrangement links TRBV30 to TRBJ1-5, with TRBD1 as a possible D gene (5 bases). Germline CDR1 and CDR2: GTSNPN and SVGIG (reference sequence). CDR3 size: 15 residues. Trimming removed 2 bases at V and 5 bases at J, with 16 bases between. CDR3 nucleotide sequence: TGTGCCTGGAGTTCGCCGGGCCTGGGGGATCAGCCCCAGCATTTT. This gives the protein CAWSSPGLGDQPQHF.

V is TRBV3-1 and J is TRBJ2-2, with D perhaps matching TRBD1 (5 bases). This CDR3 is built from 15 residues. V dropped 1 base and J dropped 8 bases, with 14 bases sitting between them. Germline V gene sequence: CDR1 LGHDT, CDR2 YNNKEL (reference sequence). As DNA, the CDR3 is TGTGCCAGCAGCCAAGTCTCCAGGGCGGTTGGGGAGCTGTTTTTT. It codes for CASSQVSRAVGELFF. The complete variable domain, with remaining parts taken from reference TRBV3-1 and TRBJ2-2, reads DTAVSQTPKYLVTQMGNDKSIKCEQNLGHDTMYWYKQDSKKFLKIMFSYNNKELIINETVPNRFSPKSPDKAHLNLHINSLELGDSAVYFCASSQVSRAVGELFFGEGSRLTVL.

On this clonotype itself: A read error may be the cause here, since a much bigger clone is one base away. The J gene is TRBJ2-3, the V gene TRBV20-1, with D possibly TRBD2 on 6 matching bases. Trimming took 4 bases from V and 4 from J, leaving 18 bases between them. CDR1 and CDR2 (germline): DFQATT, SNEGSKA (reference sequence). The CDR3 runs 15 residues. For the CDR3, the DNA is TGCAGTGCTACAACGACTAGAGTTTGTCCAGATACGCAGTATTTT. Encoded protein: CSATTTRVCPDTQYF.

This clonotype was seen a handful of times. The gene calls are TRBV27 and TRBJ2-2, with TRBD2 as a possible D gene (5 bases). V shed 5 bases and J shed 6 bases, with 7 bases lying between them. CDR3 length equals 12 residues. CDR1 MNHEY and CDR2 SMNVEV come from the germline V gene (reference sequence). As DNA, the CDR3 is TGTGCCAGCAGTGGGCGGGCCGGGGAGCTGTTTTTT. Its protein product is CASSGRAGELFF.

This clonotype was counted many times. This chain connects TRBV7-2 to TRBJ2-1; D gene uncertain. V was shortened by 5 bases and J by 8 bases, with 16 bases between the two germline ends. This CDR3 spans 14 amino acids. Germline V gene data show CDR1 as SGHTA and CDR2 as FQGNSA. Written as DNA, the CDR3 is TGTGCCAGCAGCCTCTGGACCTCGTCGGATGAGCAGTTCTTC. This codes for CASSLWTSSDEQFF.

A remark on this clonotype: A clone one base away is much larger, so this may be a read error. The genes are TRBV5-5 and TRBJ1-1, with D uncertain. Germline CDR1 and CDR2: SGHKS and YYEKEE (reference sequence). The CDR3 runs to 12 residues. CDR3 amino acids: CACSFMDTEAFF. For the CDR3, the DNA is TGTGCCTGCAGCTTTATGGACACTGAAGCTTTCTTT. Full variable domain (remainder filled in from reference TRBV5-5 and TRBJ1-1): DAGVTQSPTHLIKTRGQQVTLRCSPISGHKSVSWYQQVLGQGPQFIFQYYEKEERGRGNFPDRFSARQFPNYSSELNVNALLLGDSALYLCACSFMDTEAFFGQGTRLTVV.

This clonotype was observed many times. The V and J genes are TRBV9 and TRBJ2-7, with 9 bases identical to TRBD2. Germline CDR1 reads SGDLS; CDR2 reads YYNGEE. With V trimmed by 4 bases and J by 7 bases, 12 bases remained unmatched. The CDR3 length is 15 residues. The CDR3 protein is CASSPIAGAPGEQYF. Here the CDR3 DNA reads TGTGCCAGCAGCCCTATAGCGGGAGCTCCGGGTGAGCAGTACTTC.

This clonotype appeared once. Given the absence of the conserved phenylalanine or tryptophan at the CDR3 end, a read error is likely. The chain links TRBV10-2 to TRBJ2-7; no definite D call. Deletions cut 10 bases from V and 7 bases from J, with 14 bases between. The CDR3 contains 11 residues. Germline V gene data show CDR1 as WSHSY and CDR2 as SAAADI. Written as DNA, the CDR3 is TGCGCCACCACCCCCTCCGGGGAGCAGTACATC. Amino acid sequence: CATTPSGEQYI.